This TCR beta chain comes out of a study of blood T cell repertoires in COVID-19. Across the study: Nucleic acid was either cDNA or gDNA, and it came from T cells, B-cell-depleted T cells, or PBMCs.

Using immunoSEQ multiplex PCR, the repertoire was profiled, and TCRdb retains in-frame clones only, with some absent. Among approximately 170,000 clones, over 80% were seen once, and the ten largest hold around 4.3%. V was trimmed by 6 bases and J by 4 bases, leaving 12 bases between them. The CDR3 has 13 residues. The clonotype was recovered from a woman between 50 and 59 years old who had recovered from COVID-19. The chain joins TRBV12-3 or TRBV12-4 to TRBJ1-2, with a possible D match to TRBD1 (6 bases). The sequencing sample was made of PBMCs or T cells enriched from blood (not recorded which). CDR3 residues: CASSPDSSYGYTF. As DNA, the CDR3 is TGTGCCAGCAGCCCGGACAGTTCCTATGGCTACACCTTC.